Given below is one T cell receptor beta chain in context. The data were obtained in a study of blood T cell repertoires in COVID-19. Study as a whole: Acute-phase and convalescent COVID-19 samples originated in the United States, Italy and Spain.

V dropped 2 bases and J dropped 8 bases, with 12 bases sitting between them. The CDR3 runs 13 residues. The V gene's germline CDR1 is SGHTA and CDR2 FQGTGA. Some clones are missing from TCRdb's copy, which holds only in-frame ones; the method was immunoSEQ multiplex PCR. The sample includes over 90,000 clones, 75% to 90% of them seen just once. The chain is built from TRBV7-3 and TRBJ1-1; a weak D match, TRBD1 (6 bases). The receptor's source is a human donor in a cohort sampled during active COVID-19. Source material: peripheral blood. The CDR3 reads CASSLHPGAEAFF. CDR3 nucleotides: TGTGCCAGCAGCTTACATCCAGGGGCAGAAGCTTTCTTT. The full variable domain, in which reference TRBV7-3 and TRBJ1-1 provide the parts outside the CDR3, is GAGVSQTPSNKVTEKGKYVELRCDPISGHTALYWYRQSLGQGPEFLIYFQGTGAADDSGLPNDRFFAVRPEGSVSTLKIQRTERGDSAVYLCASSLHPGAEAFFGQGTRLTVV.